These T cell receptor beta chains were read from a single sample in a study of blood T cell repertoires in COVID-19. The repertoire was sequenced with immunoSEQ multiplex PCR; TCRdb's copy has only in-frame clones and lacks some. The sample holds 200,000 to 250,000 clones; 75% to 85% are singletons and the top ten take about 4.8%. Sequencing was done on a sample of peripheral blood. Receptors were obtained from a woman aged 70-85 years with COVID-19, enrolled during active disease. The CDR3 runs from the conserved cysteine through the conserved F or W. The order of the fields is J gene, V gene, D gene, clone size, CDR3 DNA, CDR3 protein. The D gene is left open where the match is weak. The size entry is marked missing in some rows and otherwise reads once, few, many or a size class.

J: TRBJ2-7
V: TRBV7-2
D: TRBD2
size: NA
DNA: TGTGCCAGCAGCTCCACTAGCGGGACCTACGAGCAGTACTTC
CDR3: CASSSTSGTYEQYF

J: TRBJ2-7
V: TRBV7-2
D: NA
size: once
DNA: TGTGCCAGCAGCTTAGTTGGGACTGCCTCCTACGAGCAGTACTTC
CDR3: CASSLVGTASYEQYF

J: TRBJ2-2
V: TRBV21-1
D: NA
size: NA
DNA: TGTGCCAGCAGCCACTCGGCGAGGTCCGGGGACACCGGGGAGCTGTTTTTT
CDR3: CASSHSARSGDTGELFF

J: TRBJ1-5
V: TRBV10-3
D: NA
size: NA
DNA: TGTGCCATCAGCGGGACAAAAGGAAACAATCAGCCCCAGCATTTT
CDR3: CAISGTKGNNQPQHF

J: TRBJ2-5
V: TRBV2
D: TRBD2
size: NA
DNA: TGTGCCAGCACTAGTAGTAGCGGGAGTCTAGAGACCCAGTACTTC
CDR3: CASTSSSGSLETQYF

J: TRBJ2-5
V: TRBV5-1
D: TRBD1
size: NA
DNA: TGCGCCAGCAGCCCCGGGACAGGTGGCCAAGAGACCCAGTACTTC
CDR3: CASSPGTGGQETQYF

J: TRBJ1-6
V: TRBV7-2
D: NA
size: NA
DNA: TGTGCCAGCAGCTTAGAAGCGGGCCGGAATTCACCCCTCCACTTT
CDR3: CASSLEAGRNSPLHF

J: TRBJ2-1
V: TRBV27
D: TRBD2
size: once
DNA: TGTGCCAGCAGTTTCTGGCGGGAGAGCGATGAGCAGTTCTTC
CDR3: CASSFWRESDEQFF

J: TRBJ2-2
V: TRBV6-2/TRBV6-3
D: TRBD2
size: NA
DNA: TGTGCCAGCAGTTCCTTAGCGGGGAGGGGTCCCGGGGAGCTGTTTTTT
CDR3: CASSSLAGRGPGELFF

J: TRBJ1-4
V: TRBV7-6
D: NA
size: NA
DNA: TGTGCCAGCAGCTTAGGTCCACGACAGGAGACTGAAAAACTGTTTTTT
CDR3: CASSLGPRQETEKLFF

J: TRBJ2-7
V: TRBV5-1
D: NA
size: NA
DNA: TGCGCCAGCAGCCGAGGCCCCGACTCCTACGAGCAGTACTTC
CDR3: CASSRGPDSYEQYF

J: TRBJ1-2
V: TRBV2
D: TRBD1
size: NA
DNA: TGTGCCAGCGGACAGGGGGCTGGCTACACCTTC
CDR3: CASGQGAGYTF

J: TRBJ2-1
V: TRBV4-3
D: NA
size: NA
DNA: TGCGCCAGCAGCCAAGATCCCAATTCCTACAATGAGCAGTTCTTC
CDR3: CASSQDPNSYNEQFF

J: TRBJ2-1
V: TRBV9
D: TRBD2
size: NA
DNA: TGTGCCAGCAGCGTAGAGGAGGGTAGCGGGCGCGTTAGGGACAATGAGCAGTTCTTC
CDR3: CASSVEEGSGRVRDNEQFF

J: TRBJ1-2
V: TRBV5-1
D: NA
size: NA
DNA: TGCGCCAGCAGCTTTCAGACATCCCCTAACTATGGCTACACCTTC
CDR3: CASSFQTSPNYGYTF

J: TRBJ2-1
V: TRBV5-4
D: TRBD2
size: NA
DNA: TGTGCCAGCAGCTTGTTACAGCGGGAGGGCAATGAGCAGTTCTTC
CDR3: CASSLLQREGNEQFF

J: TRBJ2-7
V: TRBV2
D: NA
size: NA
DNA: TGTGCCAGCAGTGTTCGGGGGGCCGAGCAGTACTTC
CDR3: CASSVRGAEQYF

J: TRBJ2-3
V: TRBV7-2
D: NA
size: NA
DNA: TGTGCCAGCAGCTTAATGGAGGGTACGCAGTATTTT
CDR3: CASSLMEGTQYF

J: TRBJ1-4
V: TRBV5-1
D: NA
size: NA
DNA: TGCGCCAGCAGCTCGGGAACAGTCAATGAAAAACTGTTTTTT
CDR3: CASSSGTVNEKLFF

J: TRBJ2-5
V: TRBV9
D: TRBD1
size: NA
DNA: TGTGCCAGCGGCCGGGACAGTTACTCGGAGACCCAGTACTTC
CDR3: CASGRDSYSETQYF

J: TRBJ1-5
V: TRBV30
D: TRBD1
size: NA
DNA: TGTGCCTGGTTCTCCCCGGACAGGCGGGTAATATGCAATCAGCCCCAGCATTTT
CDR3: CAWFSPDRRVICNQPQHF

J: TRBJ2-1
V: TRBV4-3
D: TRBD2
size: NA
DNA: TGCGCCAGCAGCCCGGGACTAGCGGGAGGGTTGAATGAGCAGTTCTTC
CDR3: CASSPGLAGGLNEQFF

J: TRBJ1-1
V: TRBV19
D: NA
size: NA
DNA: TGTGCCCTTTTGGAGGCAGACCAGAACACTGAAGCTTTCTTT
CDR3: CALLEADQNTEAFF

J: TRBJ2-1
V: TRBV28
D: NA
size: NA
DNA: TGTGCCAGCAGCCCCCCCGGGGGATTATACAATGAGCAGTTCTTC
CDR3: CASSPPGGLYNEQFF

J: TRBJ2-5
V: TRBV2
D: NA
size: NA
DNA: TGTGCCAGCAGTGTATCCCCGGGGGAAGAGACCCAGTACTTC
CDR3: CASSVSPGEETQYF

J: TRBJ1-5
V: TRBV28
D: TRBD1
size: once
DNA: TGTGCCAGCAGTTTAGGGGGACAGGGGAGGAGAAAGCAGCCCCAGCATTTT
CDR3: CASSLGGQGRRKQPQHF

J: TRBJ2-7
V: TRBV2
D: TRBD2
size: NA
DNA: TGTGCCAGCAGTCCCCCCGGGACTAGCGGGAGGCCTAAGTACGAGCAGTACTTC
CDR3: CASSPPGTSGRPKYEQYF

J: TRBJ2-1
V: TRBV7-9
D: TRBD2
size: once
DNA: TGTGCCAGCACCCCGGGGGGATACGTCAATGAGCAGTTCTTC
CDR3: CASTPGGYVNEQFF

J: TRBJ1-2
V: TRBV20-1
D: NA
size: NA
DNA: TGCAGTGCAACACAAGAGGCTGGCTACACCTTC
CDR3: CSATQEAGYTF

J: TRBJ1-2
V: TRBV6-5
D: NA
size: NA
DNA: TGTGCCAGCAGTTACTCGACAGGCTATGGCTACACCTTC
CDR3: CASSYSTGYGYTF

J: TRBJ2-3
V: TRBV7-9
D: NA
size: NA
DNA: TGTGCCAGCACCTACGGAGGGATCGCAGATACGCAGTATTTT
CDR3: CASTYGGIADTQYF

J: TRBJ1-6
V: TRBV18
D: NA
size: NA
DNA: TGTGCCAGCTCACCAATACAGGGTTCACCCCTCCACTTT
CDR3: CASSPIQGSPLHF

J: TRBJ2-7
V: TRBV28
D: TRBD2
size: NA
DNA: TGTGCCAGCAGACTAGCGGGTTTAGCTTACGAGCAGTACTTC
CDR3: CASRLAGLAYEQYF

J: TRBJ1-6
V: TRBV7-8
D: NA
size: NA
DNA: TGTGCCAGCAGCTACGAGGGCAGTAATAATTCACCCCTCCACTTT
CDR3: CASSYEGSNNSPLHF